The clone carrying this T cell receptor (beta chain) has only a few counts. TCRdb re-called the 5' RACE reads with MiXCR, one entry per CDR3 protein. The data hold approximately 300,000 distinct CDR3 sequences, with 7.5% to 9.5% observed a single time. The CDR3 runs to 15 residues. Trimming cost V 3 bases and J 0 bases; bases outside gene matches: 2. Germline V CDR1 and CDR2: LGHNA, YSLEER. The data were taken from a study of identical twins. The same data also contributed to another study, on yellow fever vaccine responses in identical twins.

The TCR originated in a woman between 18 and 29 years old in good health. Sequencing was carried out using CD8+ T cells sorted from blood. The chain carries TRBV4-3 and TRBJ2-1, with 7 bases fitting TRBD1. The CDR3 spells CASSHRQGSYNEQFF. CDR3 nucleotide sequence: TGCGCCAGCAGCCATCGACAGGGCTCCTACAATGAGCAGTTCTTC.